Shown below are 21 T cell receptor beta chains from a single sample sequenced in a study of OX40 agonist ivuxolimab in advanced cancers. Method: immunoSEQ multiplex PCR; TCRdb's copy keeps in-frame clones and lacks some. The sample holds about 49,000 clones, roughly 80% seen once. Source: CD4+ or CD8+ T cells sorted from blood, taken in a trial of the OX40 agonist ivuxolimab. The receptor set was obtained from an adult with an advanced solid tumor such as melanoma, head and neck, liver or kidney cancer.

The CDR3 DNA follows: TGTGCCAGCTCACAGGACAGCTGGGCGACTGAAGCTTTCTTT. This encodes CASSQDSWATEAFF. V and J are TRBV18 and TRBJ1-1; D may be TRBD1 (6 bases). CDR1 is KGHSH and CDR2 is LQKENI in the germline V gene. CDR3 size: 14 residues. Trimming pared 4 bases from V and 5 bases from J, leaving 14 bases between.

This clone has just one count. The V call is TRBV28, the J call TRBJ2-3, with a possible D match to TRBD1 (7 bases). Germline V gene lookup returns CDR1 MDHEN and CDR2 SYDVKM. With 5 bases removed from V and 6 bases from J, the gap between germline ends came to 15 bases. The CDR3 contains 14 residues. DNA for the CDR3: TGTGCCAGCAGTACACCAGGGGGGCTGGATACGCAGTATTTT. Translating it yields CASSTPGGLDTQYF.

This sequence joins TRBV28 and TRBJ1-1; no clear D. Trimming removed 6 bases from V and 4 bases from J, with 12 bases in between. Germline V gives CDR1 MDHEN, CDR2 SYDVKM. The CDR3 length is 13 residues. CDR3 amino acids: CASSHNWATEAFF. CDR3 bases: TGTGCCAGCAGCCATAACTGGGCCACTGAAGCTTTCTTT.

DNA for the CDR3: TGTGCCAGCAGTTCCTCAGGGCTGGTTGGCACTGAAGCTTTCTTT. As protein: CASSSSGLVGTEAFF. V usage is TRBV28 and J usage is TRBJ1-1; tentative D call: TRBD1 (5 bases). The length of the CDR3 is 15 residues. CDR1 MDHEN and CDR2 SYDVKM come from the germline V gene. Trimming shortened V by 4 bases and J by 4 bases, and 16 bases separated the two germline ends.

The chain joins TRBV30 to TRBJ2-7; TRBD2 matches at 7 bases. Germline-derived CDR1 and CDR2 are GTSNPN and SVGIG (reference sequence). This CDR3 is 12 amino acids long. The ends lost 4 bases at V and 3 bases at J; junction bases unmatched: 3. The CDR3 DNA reads as TGTGCCTGGATGACGGGAGGCTACGAGCAGTACTTC. Protein sequence: CAWMTGGYEQYF.

This chain uses TRBV11-2 with TRBJ2-7; D gene uncertain. Germline CDR1 SGHAT, CDR2 FQNNGV. The V end was cut by 4 bases, the J end by 3 bases, with 19 bases between. CDR3 length equals 16 residues. CDR3 in DNA: TGTGCCAGCAGCTCCTTCCCGACGACCGTGGGCTACGAGCAGTACTTC. Protein product: CASSSFPTTVGYEQYF.

The chain has TRBV30 and TRBJ2-5; 8 nucleotides line up with TRBD1. Looked up from germline, CDR1 is GTSNPN and CDR2 is SVGIG (reference sequence). With V trimmed by 3 bases and J by 7 bases, 7 bases remained unmatched. The length of the CDR3 is 13 residues. The CDR3 loop reads CAWRNSGQGTQYF. DNA for the CDR3: TGTGCCTGGAGAAACAGCGGACAGGGGACCCAGTACTTC.

The J gene is TRBJ2-7, the V gene TRBV5-6; D uncertain. CDR3 length: 15 amino acids. CDR1 is SGHDT, CDR2 YYEEEE, per germline. V dropped 0 bases and J dropped 6 bases, with 16 bases sitting between them. The CDR3 here is CASSLARPSFSEQYF. As DNA, the CDR3 is TGTGCCAGCAGCTTGGCCAGACCCTCCTTTAGCGAGCAGTACTTC.

This sequence joins TRBV19 and TRBJ2-1; possible D gene TRBD2, 5 bases. The V gene's germline CDR1 is LNHDA and CDR2 SQIVND (reference sequence). CDR3 length: 15 residues. V lost 6 bases, J lost 0 bases, and 12 bases lay in between. DNA of the CDR3: TGTGCCAGTAGAAGTAGCGCGCGCTCCTACAATGAGCAGTTCTTC. The encoded protein is CASRSSARSYNEQFF.

The V call is TRBV5-4, the J call TRBJ2-3; 12 bases map to TRBD2. Trimming took 0 bases from V and 0 from J; bases not matched to a gene: 11. Germline V lookup: CDR1 SGHNT, CDR2 YYREEE (reference sequence). The CDR3 is 20 residues long. CDR3 coding DNA: TGTGCCAGCAGCTTGGGCGGACTAGCGGGATTAAAGATTAGCACAGATACGCAGTATTTT. Translated: CASSLGGLAGLKISTDTQYF.

V usage is TRBV28 and J usage is TRBJ2-1, with TRBD2 as a possible D gene (5 bases). With 10 bases removed from V and 0 bases from J, the gap between germline ends came to 10 bases. The germline V gene has CDR1 MDHEN and CDR2 SYDVKM. The CDR3 runs 13 residues. CDR3 region: CATWESSYNEQFF. CDR3 DNA: TGTGCCACCTGGGAGAGCTCCTACAATGAGCAGTTCTTC. The full variable domain, its missing parts supplied by reference TRBV28 and TRBJ2-1, is DVKVTQSSRYLVKRTGEKVFLECVQDMDHENMFWYRQDPGLGLRLIYFSYDVKMKEKGDIPEGYSVSREKKERFSLILESASTNQTSMYLCATWESSYNEQFFGPGTRLTVL.

This chain links TRBV4-1 with TRBJ1-1; D remains ambiguous. Germline V CDR1 and CDR2: MGHRA, YSYEKL. CDR3 length: 18 residues. V lost 0 bases and J 0 bases, leaving 17 bases between the germline ends. The DNA for the CDR3 is TGCGCCAGCAGCCAAGATCGGGCAGACGTAGGTTTGAACACTGAAGCTTTCTTT. Its translation is CASSQDRADVGLNTEAFF.

This chain uses TRBV4-1 with TRBJ2-5; no reliable D call. Trimming stripped 0 bases from V and 2 bases from J, with 10 bases between. Germline V gives CDR1 MGHRA, CDR2 YSYEKL. The CDR3 runs to 15 residues. The CDR3 bases are TGCGCCAGCAGCCAAGAAGCGAGGCTGCAAGAGACCCAGTACTTC. Translated, it gives CASSQEARLQETQYF.

The genes are TRBV2 and TRBJ1-5; D gene uncertain. Germline V gene data show CDR1 as SNHLY and CDR2 as FYNNEI. Deletions cut 5 bases from V and 5 bases from J, with 13 bases between. This CDR3 is built from 14 residues. The CDR3 DNA reads as TGTGCCAGCAGTCGTAGTTTTACAGATCAGCCCCAGCATTTT. This gives the protein CASSRSFTDQPQHF.

This clone was picked up one time. J is TRBJ2-3 and V is TRBV27; D perhaps matches TRBD2 (6 bases). The CDR3 consists of 17 residues. The germline CDR1 and CDR2 sequences are MNHEY and SMNVEV (reference sequence). V was pared by 5 bases and J by 2 bases, with 20 bases between. This CDR3 is CASSPLWEAGLTDTQYF. The CDR3 DNA sequence: TGTGCCAGCAGTCCGCTCTGGGAGGCAGGACTCACAGATACGCAGTATTTT.

V usage is TRBV19 and J usage is TRBJ2-1, with 8 nucleotides matching TRBD2. With V trimmed by 6 bases and J by 4 bases, 8 bases remained unmatched. In germline, CDR1 is LNHDA, CDR2 SQIVND (reference sequence). There are 15 residues in the CDR3. The CDR3, as DNA: TGTGCCAGTAGATCCTGGACTAGCCTTTACAATGAGCAGTTCTTC. Translated, it gives CASRSWTSLYNEQFF. The variable domain in full, with the rest retrieved from reference TRBV19 and TRBJ2-1, is DGGITQSPKYLFRKEGQNVTLSCEQNLNHDAMYWYRQDPGQGLRLIYYSQIVNDFQKGDIAEGYSVSREKKESFPLTVTSAQKNPTAFYLCASRSWTSLYNEQFFGPGTRLTVL.

This clone was picked up one time. The V call is TRBV2, the J call TRBJ2-1, with D possibly matching TRBD1 (6 bases). The germline V gene encodes CDR1 SNHLY and CDR2 FYNNEI. Trimming took 4 bases from V and 8 from J, leaving 18 bases between them. CDR3 length: 15 amino acids. DNA of the CDR3: TGTGCCAGCAGTGGGGCAGGGGCACGGTCCGATGAGCAGTTCTTC. It codes for CASSGAGARSDEQFF.

V gene TRBV19 combines with J gene TRBJ2-2; 8 bases match TRBD1. After removal of 6 bases from V and 1 base from J, the junction contained 4 bases not matched to a gene. Germline CDR1 LNHDA, CDR2 SQIVND (reference sequence). The CDR3 covers 15 residues. DNA of the CDR3: TGTGCCAGTAGAACCGGGACAGGGAACACCGGGGAGCTGTTTTTT. Translation gives CASRTGTGNTGELFF.

The CDR3 here is CASSLTENSNQPQHF. In DNA, the CDR3 is TGTGCCAGCAGTTTGACGGAGAATAGCAATCAGCCCCAGCATTTT. The rearrangement uses TRBV27 and TRBJ1-5; D gene ambiguous. V was cut by 3 bases and J by 0 bases, with 9 bases left in between. Germline V gene data show CDR1 as MNHEY and CDR2 as SMNVEV (reference sequence). The CDR3 covers 15 residues.

The genes are TRBV2 and TRBJ2-1; 12 bases are a match to TRBD2. After removal of 4 bases from V and 7 bases from J, the junction contained 5 bases not matched to a gene. The germline V gene has CDR1 SNHLY and CDR2 FYNNEI. This CDR3 spans 15 amino acids. This chain's CDR3 is CASSGLAGGPNEQFF. The CDR3 region has the DNA TGTGCCAGCAGTGGCCTAGCGGGAGGGCCAAATGAGCAGTTCTTC. The whole variable domain, remainder taken from reference TRBV2 and TRBJ2-1, is EPEVTQTPSHQVTQMGQEVILRCVPISNHLYFYWYRQILGQKVEFLVSFYNNEISEKSEIFDDQFSVERPDGSNFTLKIRSTKLEDSAMYFCASSGLAGGPNEQFFGPGTRLTVL.

This clone was observed a single time. This chain uses TRBV19 with TRBJ2-7; the match to TRBD1 covers 8 bases. CDR1 is LNHDA and CDR2 is SQIVND in the germline V gene (reference sequence). The CDR3 extends over 13 amino acids. The V segment lost 3 bases and the J segment 6 bases; nucleotides outside the gene matches: 4. In DNA, the CDR3 is TGTGCCAGTAGTATCCAGGGGGCGGCCGAGCAGTACTTC. Protein product: CASSIQGAAEQYF.